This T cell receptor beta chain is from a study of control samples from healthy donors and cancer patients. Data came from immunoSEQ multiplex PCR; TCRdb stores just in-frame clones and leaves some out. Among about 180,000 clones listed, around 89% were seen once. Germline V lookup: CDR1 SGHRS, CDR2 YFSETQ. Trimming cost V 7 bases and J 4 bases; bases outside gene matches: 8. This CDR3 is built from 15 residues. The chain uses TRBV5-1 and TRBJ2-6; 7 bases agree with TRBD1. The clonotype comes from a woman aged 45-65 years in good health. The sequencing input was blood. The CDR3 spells CASGQTGSGANVLTF. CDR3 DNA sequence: TGCGCCAGCGGCCAGACAGGGTCAGGGGCCAACGTCCTGACTTTC.